This TCR beta chain was captured in a study of T cells in Graves' hyperthyroidism and ophthalmopathy. Details on this clonotype: Its antigen is still unknown.

Study-wide findings and caveats: Prediction of ophthalmopathy progression came a median around 6.1 months pre-onset.

Germline V gives CDR1 SGHTA, CDR2 FQGTGA. The V end was cut by 4 bases, the J end by 7 bases, with 14 bases between. The CDR3 covers 13 residues. The source material, RNA transcripts, was used to amplify TCR beta CDR3 regions. First-round RT-PCR of the TCR CDR3 relied on the HTBI primer set. TCRdb ran MiXCR on the multiplex PCR reads and lists one entry per CDR3 protein. Of roughly 500,000 distinct CDR3 sequences in the sample, about half are singletons; the top ten hold 15% to 20%. Diagnoses used clinical symptoms, serum thyroxine and TRAb, thyroid ultrasound and orbital computed tomography. V is TRBV7-3 and J is TRBJ2-7, with TRBD2 as a possible D gene (5 bases). Source material: peripheral blood or thyroid tissue (not recorded which). The receptor was derived from an adult woman with Graves' disease, either hyperthyroidism or ophthalmopathy (not recorded which). The CDR3 here is CASSSGTYNEQYF. In nucleotides, the CDR3 is TGTGCCAGCAGCTCGGGAACCTACAATGAGCAGTACTTC.